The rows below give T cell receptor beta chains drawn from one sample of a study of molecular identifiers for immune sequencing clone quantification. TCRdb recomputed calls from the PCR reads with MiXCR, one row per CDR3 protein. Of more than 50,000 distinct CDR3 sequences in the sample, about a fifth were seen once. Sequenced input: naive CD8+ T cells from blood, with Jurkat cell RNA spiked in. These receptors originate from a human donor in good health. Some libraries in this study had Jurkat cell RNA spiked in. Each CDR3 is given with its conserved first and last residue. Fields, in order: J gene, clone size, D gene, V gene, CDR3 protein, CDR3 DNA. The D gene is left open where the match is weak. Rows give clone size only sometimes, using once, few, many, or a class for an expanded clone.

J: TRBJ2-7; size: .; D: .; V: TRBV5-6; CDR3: CASSFGQGGYEQYF; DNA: TGTGCCAGCAGTTTTGGACAGGGAGGGTACGAGCAGTACTTC
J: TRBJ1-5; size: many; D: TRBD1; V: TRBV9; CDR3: CASSVEGAHQPQHF; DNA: TGTGCCAGCAGCGTAGAGGGGGCCCATCAGCCCCAGCATTTT
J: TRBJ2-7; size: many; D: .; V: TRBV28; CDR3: CASSFGENPYEQYF; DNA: TGTGCCAGCAGTTTCGGAGAGAACCCCTACGAGCAGTACTTC
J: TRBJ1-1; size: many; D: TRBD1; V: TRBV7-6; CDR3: CASSTGRGRINTEAFF; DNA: TGTGCCAGCAGCACTGGGAGGGGGCGCATCAACACTGAAGCTTTCTTT
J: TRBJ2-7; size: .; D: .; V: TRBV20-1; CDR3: CSARTSDTYEQYF; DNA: TGCAGTGCTAGAACCAGCGATACCTACGAGCAGTACTTC
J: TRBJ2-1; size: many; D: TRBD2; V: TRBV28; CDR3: CASSYGPTAREGLAYNEQFF; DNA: TGTGCCAGCAGTTATGGCCCGACGGCGCGGGAGGGCCTGGCCTACAATGAGCAGTTCTTC
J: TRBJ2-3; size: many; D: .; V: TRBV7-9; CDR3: CASSLSSGTDTQYF; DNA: TGTGCCAGCAGTCTTTCCAGTGGTACAGATACGCAGTATTTT
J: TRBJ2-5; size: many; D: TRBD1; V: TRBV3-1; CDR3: CASSLDRADGETQYF; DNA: TGTGCCAGCAGCTTGGACAGGGCGGACGGGGAGACCCAGTACTTC
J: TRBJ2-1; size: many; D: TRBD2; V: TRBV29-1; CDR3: CSVELLREGSYNEQFF; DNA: TGCAGCGTTGAACTCTTGCGGGAGGGTAGCTACAATGAGCAGTTCTTC
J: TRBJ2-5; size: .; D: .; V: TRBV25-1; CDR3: CASSTLGDGETQYF; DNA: TGTGCCAGCAGTACCCTTGGAGACGGGGAGACCCAGTACTTC
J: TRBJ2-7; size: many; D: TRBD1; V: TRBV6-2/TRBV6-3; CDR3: CATGTDIYEQYF; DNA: TGTGCCACCGGGACAGATATCTACGAGCAGTACTTC
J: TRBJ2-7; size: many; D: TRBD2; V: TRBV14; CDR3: CASSQSGTSYEQYF; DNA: TGTGCCAGCAGCCAATCCGGGACTAGCTACGAGCAGTACTTC
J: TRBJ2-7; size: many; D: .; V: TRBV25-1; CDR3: CASSVEEVDYEQYF; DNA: TGTGCCAGCAGTGTGGAGGAGGTGGACTACGAGCAGTACTTC
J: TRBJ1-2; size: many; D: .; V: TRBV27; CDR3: CASSLQIPADGYTF; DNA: TGTGCCAGCAGTTTACAGATTCCCGCTGATGGCTACACCTTC
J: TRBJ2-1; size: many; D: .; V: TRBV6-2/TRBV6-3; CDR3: CASVGGNEQFF; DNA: TGTGCCAGCGTGGGGGGCAATGAGCAGTTCTTC
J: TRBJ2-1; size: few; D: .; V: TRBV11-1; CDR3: CASSRAGDYNEQFF; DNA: TGTGCCAGCAGCCGCGCGGGCGACTACAATGAGCAGTTCTTC
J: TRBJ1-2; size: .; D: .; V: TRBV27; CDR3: CASSLYPNYGYTF; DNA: TGTGCCAGCAGTTTATATCCGAACTATGGCTACACCTTC
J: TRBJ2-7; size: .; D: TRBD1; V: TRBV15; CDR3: CATSATGGLYEQYF; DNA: TGTGCCACCAGCGCAACAGGGGGCCTCTACGAGCAGTACTTC
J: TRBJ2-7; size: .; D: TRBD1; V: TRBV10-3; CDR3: CAISEDRGPYEQYF; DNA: TGTGCCATCAGTGAGGACAGGGGCCCCTACGAGCAGTACTTC
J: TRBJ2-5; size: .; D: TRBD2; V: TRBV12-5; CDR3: CASGSSGSQETQYF; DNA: TGTGCTAGTGGTTCGAGCGGGAGCCAAGAGACCCAGTACTTC
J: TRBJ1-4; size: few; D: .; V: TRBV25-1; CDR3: CASRATETATNEKLFF; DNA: TGTGCCAGCAGGGCGACAGAGACGGCAACTAATGAAAAACTGTTTTTT
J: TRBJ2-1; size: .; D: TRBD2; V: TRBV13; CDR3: CASSSGLVSYNEQFF; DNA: TGTGCCAGCAGCTCGGGACTAGTATCCTACAATGAGCAGTTCTTC
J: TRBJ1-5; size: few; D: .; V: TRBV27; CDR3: CASSLFGAGGQPQHF; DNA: TGTGCCAGCAGTTTATTTGGGGCAGGAGGGCAGCCCCAGCATTTT
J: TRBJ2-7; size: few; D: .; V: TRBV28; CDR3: CAGSFSGSADEQYF; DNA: TGTGCCGGCAGTTTTAGTGGGAGTGCCGACGAGCAGTACTTC
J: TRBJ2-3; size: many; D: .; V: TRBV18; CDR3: CASSPRAWPDTQYF; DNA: TGTGCCAGCTCACCACGTGCCTGGCCAGATACGCAGTATTTT
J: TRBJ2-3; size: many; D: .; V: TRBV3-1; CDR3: CASSQEGTPSDTQYF; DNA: TGTGCCAGCAGCCAAGAAGGGACTCCCTCAGATACGCAGTATTTT
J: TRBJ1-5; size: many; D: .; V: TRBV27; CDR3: CASRGQPQHF; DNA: TGTGCCAGCAGGGGTCAGCCCCAGCATTTT
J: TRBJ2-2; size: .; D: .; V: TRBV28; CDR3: CASSTGVNTNTGEPFF; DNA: TGTGCCAGCAGTACAGGAGTGAATACGAACACCGGGGAGCCGTTTTTT
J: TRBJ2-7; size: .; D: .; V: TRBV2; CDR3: CASSEAKQYF; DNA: TGTGCCAGCAGTGAAGCTAAGCAGTACTTC
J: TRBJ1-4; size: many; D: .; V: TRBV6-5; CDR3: CASRDHREATNEKLFF; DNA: TGTGCCAGCAGAGACCATAGAGAGGCAACTAATGAAAAACTGTTTTTT
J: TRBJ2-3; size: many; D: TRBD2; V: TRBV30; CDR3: CAWSQLSGSYDTQYF; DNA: TGTGCCTGGAGCCAGCTCAGCGGGAGTTACGATACGCAGTATTTT
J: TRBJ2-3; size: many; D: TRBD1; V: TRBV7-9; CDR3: CASSQVTGLSTDTQYF; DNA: TGTGCCAGCAGCCAAGTGACAGGGCTGAGCACAGATACGCAGTATTTT
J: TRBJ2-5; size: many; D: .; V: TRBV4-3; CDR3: CASSQVAAPVKVRETQYF; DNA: TGCGCCAGCAGCCAAGTGGCCGCTCCGGTAAAGGTGCGGGAGACCCAGTACTTC
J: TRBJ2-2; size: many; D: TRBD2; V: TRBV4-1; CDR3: CASSQVATSLTGELFF; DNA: TGCGCCAGCAGCCAAGTTGCGACTAGCCTCACCGGGGAGCTGTTTTTT
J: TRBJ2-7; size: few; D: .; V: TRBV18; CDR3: CASSNPGHHYEQYF; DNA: TGTGCCAGCTCTAATCCGGGACACCACTACGAGCAGTACTTC
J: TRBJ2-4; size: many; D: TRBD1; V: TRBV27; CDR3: CASRNRGSGKNIQYF; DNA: TGTGCCAGCAGGAACAGGGGTTCGGGCAAAAACATTCAGTACTTC
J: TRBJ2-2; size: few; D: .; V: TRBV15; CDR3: CATSRDLLITGELFF; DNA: TGTGCCACCAGCAGAGATCTCCTTATCACCGGGGAGCTGTTTTTT
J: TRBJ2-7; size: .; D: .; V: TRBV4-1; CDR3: CASSQVENTVYEQYF; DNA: TGCGCCAGCAGCCAAGTTGAAAACACGGTCTACGAGCAGTACTTC
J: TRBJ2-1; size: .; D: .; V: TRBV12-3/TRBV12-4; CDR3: CASSLDTFNEQFF; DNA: TGTGCCAGCAGCTTAGACACTTTCAATGAGCAGTTCTTC
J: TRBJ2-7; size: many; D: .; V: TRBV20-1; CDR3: CSASEGISYEQYF; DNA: TGCAGTGCTAGTGAAGGAATCTCCTACGAGCAGTACTTC
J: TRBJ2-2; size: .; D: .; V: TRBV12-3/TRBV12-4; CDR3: CASSDLGVHRELFF; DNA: TGTGCCAGCTCGGACTTAGGGGTTCATAGGGAGCTGTTTTTT
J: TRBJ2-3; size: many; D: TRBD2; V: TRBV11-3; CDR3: CASSPLAVLKGPDTQYF; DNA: TGTGCCAGCAGCCCACTAGCGGTTCTAAAAGGCCCAGATACGCAGTATTTT
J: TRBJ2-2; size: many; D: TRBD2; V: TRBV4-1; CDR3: CASSPSGLAGPGAGELFF; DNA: TGCGCCAGCAGCCCGTCGGGACTAGCGGGACCTGGCGCCGGGGAGCTGTTTTTT
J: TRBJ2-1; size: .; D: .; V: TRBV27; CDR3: CASSRGGYNEQFF; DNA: TGTGCCAGCAGCAGGGGCGGTTACAATGAGCAGTTCTTC
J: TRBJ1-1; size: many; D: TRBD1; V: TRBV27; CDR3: CASGGTGATEAFF; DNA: TGTGCCAGCGGGGGGACAGGGGCCACTGAAGCTTTCTTT
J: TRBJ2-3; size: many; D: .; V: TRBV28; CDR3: CASSLIRRRWGTDTQYF; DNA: TGTGCCAGCAGTCTCATTCGAAGAAGGTGGGGCACAGATACGCAGTATTTT
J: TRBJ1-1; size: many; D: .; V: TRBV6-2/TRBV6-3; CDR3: CASNTDSGTQNTEAFF; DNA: TGTGCCAGCAACACCGATTCCGGGACACAGAACACTGAAGCTTTCTTT
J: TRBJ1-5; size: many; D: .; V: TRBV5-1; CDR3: CASSLSGRGSNQPQHF; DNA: TGCGCCAGCAGCTTGTCGGGACGGGGGAGCAATCAGCCCCAGCATTTT
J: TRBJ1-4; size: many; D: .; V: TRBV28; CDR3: CATLGTVNEKLFF; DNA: TGTGCCACCCTCGGGACGGTTAATGAAAAACTGTTTTTT
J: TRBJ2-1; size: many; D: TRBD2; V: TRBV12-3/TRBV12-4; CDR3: CASSLVLAGGPGPYNEQFF; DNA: TGTGCCAGCAGTTTAGTACTAGCGGGAGGGCCGGGCCCCTACAATGAGCAGTTCTTC
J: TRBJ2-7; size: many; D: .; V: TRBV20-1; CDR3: CSARASSPGLSYEQYF; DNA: TGCAGTGCTAGAGCGAGCTCCCCGGGACTGTCCTACGAGCAGTACTTC
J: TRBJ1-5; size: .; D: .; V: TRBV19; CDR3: CASGIGTLLPTNQPQHF; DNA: TGTGCCAGTGGTATTGGGACCCTCCTCCCAACTAATCAGCCCCAGCATTTT
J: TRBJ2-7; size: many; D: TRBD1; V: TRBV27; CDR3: CASSLLGQVAYEQYF; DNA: TGTGCCAGCAGTTTATTGGGACAGGTAGCCTACGAGCAGTACTTC
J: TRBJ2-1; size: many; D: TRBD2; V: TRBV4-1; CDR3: CASSHGGREFF; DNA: TGCGCCAGCAGCCACGGCGGGAGGGAGTTCTTC
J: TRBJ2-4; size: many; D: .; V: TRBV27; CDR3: CASSSKAKNIQYF; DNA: TGTGCCAGCAGTTCCAAAGCCAAAAACATTCAGTACTTC
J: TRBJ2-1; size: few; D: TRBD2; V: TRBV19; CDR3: CASSIYFSGLGEQLF; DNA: TGTGCCAGTAGTATATATTTTAGCGGGTTGGGTGAGCAGCTCTTC
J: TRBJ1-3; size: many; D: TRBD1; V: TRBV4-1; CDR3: CASSQDGQGIRLTSGNTIYF; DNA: TGCGCCAGCAGCCAAGACGGACAGGGGATCCGGTTAACCTCTGGAAACACCATATATTTT